This TCR beta chain was found in a study of blood T cell repertoires in COVID-19. Across the study: T cells, B-cell-depleted T cells, or PBMCs provided the cDNA or gDNA that served as material.

The method was immunoSEQ multiplex PCR; TCRdb's version includes in-frame clones alone and lacks a portion of them. The data show 200,000 to 250,000 clones, 84% seen once. Participants spanned ages about 18 to 100 years and resided in about 25 US areas. Donors in Cohort 3 who had recovered were those with two negative PCRs, healthcare professional clearance, or resolution of their symptoms. This sequence was found in a woman aged 40 to 50 who had recovered from COVID-19. Sequenced sample: PBMCs or T cells enriched from blood (not recorded which).

This CDR3 is CASSPGRDYEQYF. DNA for the CDR3: TGTGCCAGCTCACCGGGCAGGGACTACGAGCAGTACTTC. The chain combines TRBV18 with TRBJ2-7, with D tentatively TRBD1 (5 bases). Per the germline V gene, CDR1 is KGHSH and CDR2 is LQKENI. This CDR3 is built from 13 residues. V gave up 3 bases and J gave up 3 bases, with 9 bases separating them.